This T cell receptor (beta chain) was documented in a study of T-cell reconstitution after alpha-beta-depleted transplantation in children. Unique molecular identifiers were incorporated when the TCRbeta library was constructed. One entry per CDR3 protein, called by TCRdb with MiXCR from the PCR reads. The sample shows about 830,000 distinct CDR3 sequences, around 15% of them seen only once. This clonotype was counted many times. Its antigen remains unidentified. From germline, CDR1 is SGHKS and CDR2 YYEKEE (reference sequence). V was clipped by 0 bases and J by 7 bases; unmatched bases: 13. The CDR3 has 17 amino acids. Overall study findings and caveats: From newly produced T cells came most of the T-cell counts and diversity one year after transplant.

Sequenced material: PBMCs, mostly from graft donor cells, taken 360 days after TCRalphabeta/CD19-depleted stem cell transplant. The chain recombines TRBV5-5 with TRBJ2-1, with 7 nucleotides matching TRBD1. This TCR came from a male patient between 5 and 17 years old who had a stem cell transplant for acute lymphoblastic leukemia, so the T cells may come from the graft donor. CDR3 bases: TGTGCCAGCAGCTTGGACAGGGGAACAAGCTTTAAGAATGAGCAGTTCTTC. It yields the protein CASSLDRGTSFKNEQFF.